The rows below give T cell receptor beta chains drawn from one sample of a study of cytomegalovirus exposure and HLA in healthy donors. Measured with immunoSEQ multiplex PCR; TCRdb has only the in-frame clones, and not every one. The data contain about 69,000 clones, about 73% of them singletons. Sequencing used PBMCs. The receptors come from a woman aged 55-75 years in good health and CMV-seropositive. Each CDR3 is given with its conserved first and last residue. A D gene is named only where the DNA matches it firmly. The size of a clone is reported for some rows only, either as once, few or many, or as a class for expanded clones.

v_call	d_call	j_call	clone_size	cdr3_aa	cdr3_nt
TRBV5-4	TRBD2	TRBJ2-7	.	CASSLAGGGYEQYF	TGTGCCAGCAGCCTAGCGGGAGGAGGGTACGAGCAGTACTTC
TRBV27	.	TRBJ1-6	.	CASRAYWETNSPLHF	TGTGCCAGCAGGGCATATTGGGAGACCAATTCACCCCTCCACTTT
TRBV5-1	TRBD1	TRBJ1-3	.	CASSVDRGDGNTIYF	TGCGCCAGCAGCGTCGACAGGGGAGATGGAAACACCATATATTTT
TRBV10-1	.	TRBJ2-2	.	CASSETGGDTGELFF	TGCGCCAGCAGTGAGACAGGGGGGGACACCGGGGAGCTGTTTTTT
TRBV5-1	.	TRBJ1-1	.	CASSLTGLEAQLEAFF	TGCGCCAGCAGCTTGACAGGGTTGGAGGCCCAACTTGAAGCTTTCTTT
TRBV7-8	TRBD2	TRBJ2-5	once	CAGGSGTGETQYF	TGTGCCGGCGGGAGCGGGACCGGGGAGACCCAGTACTTC
TRBV11-3	.	TRBJ2-7	.	CASSLSYRANEQYF	TGTGCCAGCAGCTTAAGTTACAGGGCCAACGAGCAGTACTTC
TRBV30	.	TRBJ2-3	.	CAWSVQLHTDTQYF	TGTGCCTGGAGTGTCCAGTTACACACAGATACGCAGTATTTT
TRBV4-1	.	TRBJ1-2	.	CASSRSPGHGYTF	TGCGCCAGCAGCCGCTCTCCAGGGCATGGCTACACCTTC
TRBV9	TRBD1	TRBJ2-3	.	CASSGDRVQDTQYF	TGTGCCAGCAGCGGCGACAGGGTTCAAGATACGCAGTATTTT
TRBV5-4	TRBD1	TRBJ2-7	.	CASSSRDRGSYEQYF	TGTGCCAGCAGCTCCCGGGACAGGGGGTCATACGAGCAGTACTTC
TRBV9	TRBD2	TRBJ2-3	few	CASSPTSGSTDTQYF	TGTGCCAGCAGCCCAACTAGCGGAAGCACAGATACGCAGTATTTT
TRBV5-1	.	TRBJ2-5	once	CASSSGSTDQETQYF	TGCGCCAGCAGCTCTGGGAGCACAGATCAAGAGACCCAGTACTTC
TRBV11-3	TRBD1	TRBJ1-1	.	CASSIQGKGSEAFF	TGTGCCAGCAGCATACAGGGGAAAGGGTCTGAAGCTTTCTTT
TRBV4-1	.	TRBJ1-1	.	CASSQDRRGQAFF	TGCGCCAGCAGCCAAGATAGGAGAGGGCAAGCTTTCTTT
TRBV20-1	.	TRBJ1-1	few	CSGGRGPEAFF	TGCAGTGGAGGGAGGGGACCTGAAGCTTTCTTT
TRBV15	.	TRBJ1-1	.	CATSRDTILEAFF	TGTGCCACCAGCAGAGATACAATTTTGGAAGCTTTCTTT
TRBV6-1	.	TRBJ1-1	few	CASSHIPGDTEAFF	TGTGCCAGCAGCCACATCCCCGGGGACACTGAAGCTTTCTTT
TRBV5-1	.	TRBJ2-1	.	CASSGTPWNEQFF	TGCGCCAGCAGCGGGACACCTTGGAATGAGCAGTTCTTC
TRBV6-6	.	TRBJ2-5	.	CASSDSTVQETQYF	TGTGCCAGCAGCGACAGCACAGTACAAGAGACCCAGTACTTC
TRBV5-1	TRBD1	TRBJ1-4	.	CASSATGPRGEKLFF	TGCGCCAGCAGCGCGACAGGGCCGAGGGGTGAAAAACTGTTTTTT
TRBV5-1	.	TRBJ2-7	.	CASSDIVGGEQYF	TGCGCCAGCAGCGACATTGTCGGAGGCGAGCAGTACTTC
TRBV10-1	.	TRBJ1-2	.	CASYHLQGGYGYTF	TGCGCCAGCTACCACCTCCAGGGTGGTTATGGCTACACCTTC
TRBV30	.	TRBJ2-1	.	CAWSLGASYNEQFF	TGTGCCTGGAGCCTGGGGGCTTCCTACAATGAGCAGTTCTTC
TRBV5-6	TRBD1	TRBJ2-7	once	CASSASGTVAYEQYF	TGTGCCAGCAGCGCGTCCGGGACAGTCGCCTACGAGCAGTACTTC
TRBV7-2	TRBD1	TRBJ1-6	.	CASSLPGGNNSPLHF	TGTGCCAGCAGCTTACCAGGGGGGAATAATTCACCCCTCCACTTT
TRBV5-6	TRBD1	TRBJ1-3	.	CASSFPGGALVGNTIYF	TGTGCCAGCAGCTTCCCAGGGGGAGCTCTGGTTGGGAACACCATATATTTT
TRBV25-1	.	TRBJ2-7	.	CASSDLQGGEQYF	TGTGCCAGCAGTGATTTACAGGGCGGCGAGCAGTACTTC
TRBV28	.	TRBJ1-2	.	CASSPKGAGYTF	TGTGCCAGCAGCCCAAAAGGAGCCGGCTACACCTTC
TRBV18	.	TRBJ1-3	.	CASNNRGVGNTIYF	TGTGCCAGTAACAATCGGGGAGTAGGAAACACCATATATTTT
TRBV4-1	TRBD1	TRBJ2-5	.	CASSQVGTGRQETQYF	TGCGCCAGCAGCCAAGTTGGGACAGGGAGGCAAGAGACCCAGTACTTC
TRBV2	TRBD2	TRBJ2-2	few	CASGPPGLAYTGELFF	TGTGCCAGCGGGCCCCCGGGACTAGCGTACACCGGGGAGCTGTTTTTT
TRBV4-2	TRBD2	TRBJ2-2	.	CASSQDFISGGPNTGELFF	TGTGCCAGCAGCCAAGATTTTATTAGCGGGGGGCCGAACACCGGGGAGCTGTTTTTT
TRBV7-9	.	TRBJ1-2	.	CASSPFSNYGYTF	TGTGCCAGCAGCCCGTTCTCTAACTATGGCTACACCTTC
TRBV30	.	TRBJ1-5	.	CAWSVATGLYQPQHF	TGTGCCTGGAGTGTCGCGACAGGCCTTTATCAGCCCCAGCATTTT
TRBV9	TRBD2	TRBJ2-1	once	CASSMTSGPYNEQFF	TGTGCCAGCAGCATGACTAGCGGCCCTTACAATGAGCAGTTCTTC
TRBV19	.	TRBJ2-3	.	CASSNPKFTDTQYF	TGTGCCAGTAGTAATCCAAAATTCACAGATACGCAGTATTTT
TRBV29-1	TRBD1	TRBJ2-7	.	CSVGGQGSYRYEQYF	TGCAGCGTTGGAGGACAGGGCTCTTACCGCTACGAGCAGTACTTC
TRBV4-1	TRBD1	TRBJ2-3	few	CASSQVPGGLTDTQYF	TGCGCCAGCAGCCAAGTTCCAGGGGGTTTGACAGATACGCAGTATTTT
TRBV11-2	TRBD2	TRBJ2-2	once	CASRKGLAGAGELFF	TGTGCCAGCAGAAAGGGACTAGCGGGCGCCGGGGAGCTGTTTTTT
TRBV28	TRBD1	TRBJ2-1	.	CASSSDRVMNNEQFF	TGTGCCAGCAGTTCCGACAGGGTGATGAACAATGAGCAGTTCTTC
TRBV4-1	.	TRBJ1-4	.	CASSRQVADEKLFF	TGCGCCAGCAGCCGACAGGTTGCCGATGAAAAACTGTTTTTT
TRBV18	TRBD1	TRBJ1-3	.	CASSPPGQGGSGNTIYF	TGTGCCAGCTCACCTCCGGGACAGGGGGGTTCTGGAAACACCATATATTTT
TRBV19	TRBD2	TRBJ2-6	few	CASRDIAGASSGANVLTF	TGTGCCAGTAGAGACATAGCGGGGGCAAGCTCTGGGGCCAACGTCCTGACTTTC
TRBV19	.	TRBJ1-1	few	CASNEGSGTEAFF	TGTGCCAGTAATGAGGGATCGGGCACTGAAGCTTTCTTT
TRBV4-1	TRBD1	TRBJ1-2	.	CASNPTGGVSGYTF	TGCGCCAGCAACCCGACAGGGGGCGTGAGTGGCTACACCTTC
TRBV28	TRBD1	TRBJ1-3	.	CAISRDRNSGNTIYF	TGTGCCATCTCCCGGGACAGAAACTCTGGAAACACCATATATTTT
TRBV19	TRBD2	TRBJ2-2	few	CASSVAGGLFGELFF	TGTGCCAGTAGTGTAGCGGGGGGACTTTTCGGGGAGCTGTTTTTT
TRBV5-1	TRBD1	TRBJ1-2	once	CASSLGQGPIYGYTF	TGCGCCAGCAGCTTGGGACAGGGGCCAATCTATGGCTACACCTTC
TRBV11-2	.	TRBJ1-2	once	CASSPSGNYGYTF	TGTGCCAGCAGTCCCTCGGGGAACTATGGCTACACCTTC
TRBV29-1	TRBD2	TRBJ2-1	.	CSAGEASGRVEQFF	TGCAGCGCTGGGGAGGCTAGCGGGAGGGTTGAGCAGTTCTTC
TRBV2	.	TRBJ1-2	.	CASSKKADYGYTF	TGTGCCAGCAGTAAGAAGGCGGACTATGGCTACACCTTC